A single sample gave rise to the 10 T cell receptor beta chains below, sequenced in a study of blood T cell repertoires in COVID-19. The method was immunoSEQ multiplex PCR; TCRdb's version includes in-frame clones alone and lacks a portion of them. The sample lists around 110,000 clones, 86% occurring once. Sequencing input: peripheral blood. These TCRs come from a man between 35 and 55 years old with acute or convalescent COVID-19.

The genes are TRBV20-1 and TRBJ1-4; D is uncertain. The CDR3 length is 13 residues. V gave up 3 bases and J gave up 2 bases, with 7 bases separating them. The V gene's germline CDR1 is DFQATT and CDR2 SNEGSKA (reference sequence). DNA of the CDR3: TGCAGTGCTAGTTCCGGTACTAATGAAAAACTGTTTTTT. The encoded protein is CSASSGTNEKLFF.

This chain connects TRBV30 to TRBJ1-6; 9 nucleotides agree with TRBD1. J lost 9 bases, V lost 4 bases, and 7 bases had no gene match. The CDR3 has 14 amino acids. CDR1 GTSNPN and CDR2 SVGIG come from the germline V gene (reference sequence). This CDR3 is CAWKAGTGFSPLHF. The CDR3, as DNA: TGTGCCTGGAAGGCCGGGACAGGGTTTTCACCCCTCCACTTT.

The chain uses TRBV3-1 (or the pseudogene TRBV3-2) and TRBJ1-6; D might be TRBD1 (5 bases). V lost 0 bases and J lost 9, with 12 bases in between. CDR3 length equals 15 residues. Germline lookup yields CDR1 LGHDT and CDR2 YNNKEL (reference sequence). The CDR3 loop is CASSQEGGFGSPLHF. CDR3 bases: TGTGCCAGCAGCCAAGAGGGGGGATTCGGTTCACCCCTCCACTTT.

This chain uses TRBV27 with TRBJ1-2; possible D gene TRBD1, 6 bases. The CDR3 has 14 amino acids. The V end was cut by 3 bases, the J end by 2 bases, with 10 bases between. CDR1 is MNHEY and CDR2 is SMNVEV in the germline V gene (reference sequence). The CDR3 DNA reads TGTGCCAGCAGTTTGGGACATGCAAACTATGGCTACACCTTC. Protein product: CASSLGHANYGYTF.

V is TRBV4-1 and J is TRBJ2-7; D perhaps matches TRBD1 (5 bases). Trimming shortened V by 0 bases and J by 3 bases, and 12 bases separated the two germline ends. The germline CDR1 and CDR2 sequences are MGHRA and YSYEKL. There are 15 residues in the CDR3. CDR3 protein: CASSQDTGQDYEQYF. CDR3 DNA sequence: TGCGCCAGCAGCCAAGATACAGGACAAGACTACGAGCAGTACTTC.

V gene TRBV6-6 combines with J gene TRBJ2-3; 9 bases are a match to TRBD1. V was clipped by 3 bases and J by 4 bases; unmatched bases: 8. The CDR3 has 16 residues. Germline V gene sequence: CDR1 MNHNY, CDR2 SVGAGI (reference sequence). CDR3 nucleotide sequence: TGTGCCAGCAGTTATAGGGGACAGGGAGGCGCAGATACGCAGTATTTT. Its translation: CASSYRGQGGADTQYF.

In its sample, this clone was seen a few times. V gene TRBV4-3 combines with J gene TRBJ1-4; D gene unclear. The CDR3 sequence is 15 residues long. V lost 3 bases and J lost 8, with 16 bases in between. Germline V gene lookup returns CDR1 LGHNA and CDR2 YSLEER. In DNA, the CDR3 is TGCGCCAGCAGCCAGTACCTTGCCCCCGAGGAAAAACTGTTTTTT. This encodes CASSQYLAPEEKLFF.

The CDR3 loop reads CASKGTGNTGELFF. The CDR3 DNA is TGTGCCAGCAAAGGGACAGGGAACACCGGGGAGCTGTTTTTT. The genes are TRBV2 and TRBJ2-2; 8 positions match TRBD1. This CDR3 has 14 residues. The germline V gene encodes CDR1 SNHLY and CDR2 FYNNEI. J gave up 1 base and V 7 bases, and 2 bases lay outside the gene matches.

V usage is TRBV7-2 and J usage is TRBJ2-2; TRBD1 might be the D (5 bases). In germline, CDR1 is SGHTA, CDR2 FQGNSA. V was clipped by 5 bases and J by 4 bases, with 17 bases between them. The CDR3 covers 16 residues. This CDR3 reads CASSAHRIGITGELFF. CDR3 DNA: TGTGCCAGCAGCGCCCACAGGATTGGGATCACCGGGGAGCTGTTTTTT.

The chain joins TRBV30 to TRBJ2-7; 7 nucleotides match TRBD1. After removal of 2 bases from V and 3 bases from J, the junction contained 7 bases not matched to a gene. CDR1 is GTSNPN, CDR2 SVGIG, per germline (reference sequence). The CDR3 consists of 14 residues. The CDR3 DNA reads TGTGCCTGGAGTAAAGGGACAGCTGACTACGAGCAGTACTTC. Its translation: CAWSKGTADYEQYF.